Shown below are 3 T cell receptor beta chains from a single sample sequenced in a study of T cells in tuberculosis. Here immunoSEQ multiplex PCR was the method, and the copy in TCRdb shows in-frame clones only, minus some. Of 25,000 to 35,000 clones in the sample, roughly 87% were seen once. This sample's time point: new active TB diagnosis, blood taken before or within 7 days of starting treatment. Sequences were derived from PBMCs, sampled at tuberculosis diagnosis. The receptor source for this set is an adult with tuberculosis.

The chain combines TRBV2 with TRBJ2-5, with TRBD1 matching 7 bases. CDR1 and CDR2 (germline): SNHLY, FYNNEI. The CDR3 runs to 16 residues. Trimming at V came to 0 bases and at J to 0 bases, leaving 4 bases not matched to a gene. CDR3: CASSEARQGDQETQYF. The CDR3 DNA sequence: TGTGCCAGCAGTGAAGCGAGACAGGGCGACCAAGAGACCCAGTACTTC.

This clone was recorded once. This chain links TRBV5-4 with TRBJ2-3; 8 bases are shared with TRBD2. The CDR3 spans 17 residues. V gave up 2 bases and J gave up 4 bases; unmatched junction bases: 12. CDR1 and CDR2 (germline): SGHNT, YYREEE (reference sequence). The CDR3: CASSFVLALAAPDTQYF. The CDR3 DNA reads TGTGCCAGCAGCTTCGTTCTTGCACTAGCGGCCCCAGATACGCAGTATTTT.

The V gene is TRBV27, the J gene TRBJ1-1; D might be TRBD1 (6 bases). The V and J ends lost 2 bases and 5 bases respectively, with 12 bases between them. This CDR3 comprises 14 residues. Germline V gives CDR1 MNHEY, CDR2 SMNVEV (reference sequence). The CDR3 here is CASSLRGAVTEAFF. The CDR3 nucleotides are TGTGCCAGCAGTTTACGGGGGGCGGTGACTGAAGCTTTCTTT.